One TCR beta chain is described in this entry. Antigen unknown. The sample originates from a study of cytomegalovirus exposure and HLA in healthy donors. Healthy bone marrow donors formed the donor group. General study results and limits: In a later analysis, common viral pathogens appeared linked to several of the most significant clusters.

CDR3 length: 14 residues. V gave up 4 bases and J gave up 2 bases, with 11 bases separating them. Per germline, CDR1 SGHNT and CDR2 YYREEE (reference sequence). Primers for the PCR totalled 60 Vbeta and 13 Jbeta. Assay used: immunoSEQ multiplex PCR; TCRdb lists only in-frame clones, some missing. The data contain under 200,000 clones, 80% of them singletons. This sequence was found in a man younger than 40 in good health and CMV-seronegative. The sample taken for sequencing was PBMCs. This chain links TRBV5-4 with TRBJ2-3; D possibly corresponds to TRBD1 (6 bases). The chain's CDR3 is CASSPDRFTDTQYF. DNA for the CDR3: TGTGCCAGCAGCCCGGACAGATTCACAGATACGCAGTATTTT.